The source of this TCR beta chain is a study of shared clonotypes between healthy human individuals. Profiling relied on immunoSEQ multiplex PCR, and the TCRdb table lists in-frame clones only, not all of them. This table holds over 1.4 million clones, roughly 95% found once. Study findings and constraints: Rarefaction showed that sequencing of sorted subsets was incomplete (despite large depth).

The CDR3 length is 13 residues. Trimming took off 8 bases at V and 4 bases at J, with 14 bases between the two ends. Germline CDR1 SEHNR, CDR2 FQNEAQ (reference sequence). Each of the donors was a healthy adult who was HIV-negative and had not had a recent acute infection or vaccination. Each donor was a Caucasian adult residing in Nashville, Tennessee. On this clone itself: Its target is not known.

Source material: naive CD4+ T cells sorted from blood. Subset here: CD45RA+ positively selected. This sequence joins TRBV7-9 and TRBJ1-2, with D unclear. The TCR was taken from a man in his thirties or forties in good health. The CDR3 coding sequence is TGTGCCAGCTCGGAAAAGGGCGGCTATGGCTACACCTTC. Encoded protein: CASSEKGGYGYTF.